The source of this TCR beta chain is a study of T cells in Graves' hyperthyroidism and ophthalmopathy. Regarding the study as a whole: Most thyroid-expanded clonotypes above 0.001 were also found in blood.

This clonotype was picked up one time. Its antigen remains unidentified. Amplification targeted TCR beta CDR3 regions from RNA transcripts. In the first-round RT-PCR of the TCR CDR3, the HTBI primer set was used. One entry per CDR3 protein results from TCRdb running MiXCR on the multiplex PCR reads. Of 540,000 or so distinct CDR3 sequences detected, approximately 44% appear once; the ten largest clones hold roughly 20%. The CDR3 totals 8 residues. Trimming took off 1 base at V and 18 bases at J, with 1 base between the two ends. Germline V gene data show CDR1 as SGHTA and CDR2 as FQGNSA. The receptor comes from an adult woman with Graves' disease, either hyperthyroidism or ophthalmopathy (not recorded which). The rearrangement links TRBV7-2 to TRBJ1-6; no firm D call. Sequenced input: peripheral blood or thyroid tissue (not recorded which). CDR3 region: CASSLGHF. Written as DNA, the CDR3 is TGTGCCAGCAGCTTAGGCCACTTT.